A single sample gave rise to the 29 T cell receptor beta chains below, sequenced in a study of blood T cell repertoires in COVID-19. The table came from immunoSEQ multiplex PCR; TCRdb's copy has only in-frame clones and leaves some out. The sample records 200,000 to 300,000 clones, over 80% being singletons. The sample comprised peripheral blood. The origin of the receptors is a man in his forties with acute or convalescent COVID-19.

The chain links TRBV27 to TRBJ2-7, with D perhaps matching TRBD1 (5 bases). The CDR3 consists of 15 residues. V was trimmed by 6 bases and J by 2 bases, leaving 17 bases between them. Germline V gene sequence: CDR1 MNHEY, CDR2 SMNVEV (reference sequence). In DNA form, the CDR3 reads TGTGCCAGCAGCTCGACCGGGTTAGGGGCCTACGAGCAGTACTTC. Translated: CASSSTGLGAYEQYF.

The J gene is TRBJ1-5, the V gene TRBV19; 11 bases are shared with TRBD1. This CDR3 has 17 amino acids. The V and J ends lost 1 base and 4 bases, in that order; junction bases with no gene match: 6. Per the germline V gene, CDR1 is LNHDA and CDR2 is SQIVND (reference sequence). CDR3 amino acids: CASSIGRDRGGNQPQHF. The CDR3 nucleotides read TGTGCCAGTAGTATAGGCCGGGACAGGGGGGGAAATCAGCCCCAGCATTTT.

The V and J genes are TRBV7-7 and TRBJ2-3; a weak D match, TRBD1 (6 bases). This CDR3 is 15 amino acids long. V shed 1 base and J shed 8 bases, with 16 bases lying between them. Germline CDR1 is SSHAT and CDR2 is FNYEAQ (reference sequence). The CDR3 here is CASSLELGGGGTQYF. The CDR3 DNA reads TGTGCCAGCAGCTTAGAACTAGGGGGTGGAGGTACGCAGTATTTT.

This chain joins TRBV18 and TRBJ1-1; 10 nucleotides align to TRBD1. V gave up 1 base and J gave up 1 base; unmatched junction bases: 3. Per the germline V gene, CDR1 is KGHSH and CDR2 is LQKENI. The CDR3 has 16 residues. The CDR3 DNA is TGTGCCAGCTCACCACGGGACAGGGGTCGGAACACTGAAGCTTTCTTT. Translated, it gives CASSPRDRGRNTEAFF.

This clone showed up just a few times. The CDR3 DNA reads as TGCGCCAGCAGCTCCGTACTAGCGGGGAGCAATCGGGTGCAGTTCTTC. Encoded protein: CASSSVLAGSNRVQFF. The gene calls are TRBV5-1 and TRBJ2-1, with 10 bases aligning to TRBD2. CDR1 is SGHRS, CDR2 YFSETQ, per germline. This CDR3 is built from 16 residues. Germline trimming cut 3 bases from V and 12 bases from J; bases unmatched to any gene: 15.

The rearrangement links TRBV30 to TRBJ1-1; a possible D gene is TRBD1 (6 bases). V shed 3 bases and J shed 9 bases, with 11 bases lying between them. The CDR3 is made up of 11 amino acids. The V gene's germline CDR1 is GTSNPN and CDR2 SVGIG (reference sequence). CDR3 nucleotides: TGTGCCTGGAGACAGGGCTTTCAAGCTTTCTTT. It specifies CAWRQGFQAFF. Full variable domain (rest looked up from reference TRBV30 and TRBJ1-1): SQTIHQWPATLVQPVGSPLSLECTVEGTSNPNLYWYRQAAGRGLQLLFYSVGIGQISSEVPQNLSASRPQDRQFILSSKKLLLSDSGFYLCAWRQGFQAFFGQGTRLTVV.

The chain is built from TRBV6-5 and TRBJ2-3; 10 bases are shared with TRBD1. This CDR3 comprises 15 residues. Trimming took 6 bases from V and 2 from J; bases not matched to a gene: 5. Germline V CDR1 and CDR2: MNHEY, SVGAGI. CDR3 in amino acids: CASRPGTGDTDTQYF. The CDR3 nucleotides are TGTGCCAGCAGACCGGGGACAGGGGACACAGATACGCAGTATTTT.

The rearrangement uses TRBV28 and TRBJ1-1; a possible D gene is TRBD1 (5 bases). Germline CDR1 MDHEN, CDR2 SYDVKM. There are 12 residues in the CDR3. Trimming cost V 3 bases and J 11 bases, with 13 bases left between them. The CDR3 DNA follows: TGTGCCAGCAGTTTTCCACAGGTTGCGGCTTTCTTT. It translates to CASSFPQVAAFF.

This clone was seen a single time. The rearrangement uses TRBV19 and TRBJ1-6, with TRBD1 matching over 7 bases. Germline lookup yields CDR1 LNHDA and CDR2 SQIVND (reference sequence). V lost 5 bases to trimming and J lost 8 bases; unmatched junction nucleotides: 9. This CDR3 has 15 amino acids. CDR3 loop: CASSEAGTVYSPLHF. In nucleotides, the CDR3 is TGTGCCAGTAGTGAGGCCGGGACAGTCTATTCACCCCTCCACTTT.

The chain has TRBV18 and TRBJ1-3; possible D gene TRBD1, 5 bases. From germline, CDR1 is KGHSH and CDR2 LQKENI. The CDR3 has 13 residues. V lost 8 bases and J 4 bases, leaving 12 bases between the germline ends. The CDR3 reads CASPGLRGNTIYF. CDR3 coding DNA: TGTGCCAGCCCGGGACTTAGAGGAAACACCATATATTTT.

This clone occurred once. The genes are TRBV1 and TRBJ1-1. TRBV1 constitutes a pseudogene. The CDR3 is 11 residues long. The CDR3: CTSSGGARAFF. In nucleotides, the CDR3 is TGCACCAGCAGCGGGGGGGCCCGAGCTTTCTTT.

CDR3 in amino acids: CASSQSLQFRSPLHF. The CDR3 bases are TGTGCCAGCAGCCAATCCCTTCAGTTCCGCTCACCCCTCCACTTT. The rearrangement joins TRBV3-1 (or the pseudogene TRBV3-2) to TRBJ1-6; D is ambiguous. The CDR3 loop spans 15 amino acids. V gave up 2 bases and J gave up 10 bases, with 15 bases separating them. Germline assignment: CDR1 LGHDT and CDR2 YNNKEL (reference sequence).

The V and J genes are TRBV5-4 and TRBJ2-5; D is perhaps TRBD1 (6 bases). The CDR3 is 15 amino acids. In germline, CDR1 is SGHNT, CDR2 YYREEE (reference sequence). V dropped 3 bases and J dropped 5 bases, with 17 bases sitting between them. CDR3 nucleotides: TGTGCCAGCAGCTCATACCAATGGGGGCAGGAGACCCAGTACTTC. Translated: CASSSYQWGQETQYF.

This rearrangement joins TRBV3-1 (or the pseudogene TRBV3-2) to TRBJ2-7; TRBD2 might be the D (6 bases). The V gene lost 4 bases and the J gene lost 5 bases, with 9 bases spanning the gap. This CDR3 is 12 amino acids long. CDR1 LGHDT and CDR2 YNNKEL come from the germline V gene (reference sequence). Here the CDR3 reads CASSPPGDEQYF. CDR3 nucleotides: TGTGCCAGCAGCCCACCGGGAGACGAGCAGTACTTC.

The chain joins TRBV30 to TRBJ2-7; a weak D match, TRBD1 (5 bases). Trimming took 1 base from V and 3 from J, leaving 10 bases between them. The CDR3 is 13 amino acids. The germline CDR1 and CDR2 sequences are GTSNPN and SVGIG (reference sequence). The CDR3 coding sequence is TGTGCCTGGAGTGCGGACATACTCTACGAGCAGTACTTC. Protein: CAWSADILYEQYF.

V usage is TRBV7-9 and J usage is TRBJ1-5; D is perhaps TRBD1 (5 bases). Germline V CDR1 and CDR2: SEHNR, FQNEAQ (reference sequence). V was clipped by 5 bases and J by 2 bases, with 13 bases between them. This CDR3 is 15 amino acids long. The CDR3 DNA reads as TGTGCCAGCAGCGGCCAGGGTATGGGCAATCAGCCCCAGCATTTT. Translating gives CASSGQGMGNQPQHF.

This chain uses TRBV7-2 with TRBJ2-3; 12 bases match TRBD2. With V trimmed by 4 bases and J by 6 bases, 11 bases remained unmatched. The germline V gene encodes CDR1 SGHTA and CDR2 FQGNSA. The CDR3 totals 17 residues. The CDR3 sequence: CASSSTSGSLTADTQYF. The CDR3 region has the DNA TGTGCCAGCAGCTCGACTAGCGGGAGTCTAACGGCGGATACGCAGTATTTT.

V is TRBV7-2 and J is TRBJ2-7; 13 positions agree with TRBD2. The CDR3 covers 15 residues. The V and J ends lost 5 bases and 4 bases, in that order; junction bases with no gene match: 5. Germline CDR1 and CDR2: SGHTA and FQGNSA. The chain's CDR3 is CASSPLAGGMYEQYF. Written as DNA, the CDR3 is TGTGCCAGCAGCCCACTAGCGGGAGGGATGTACGAGCAGTACTTC. Full variable domain (remainder filled in from reference TRBV7-2 and TRBJ2-7): GAGVSQSPSNKVTEKGKDVELRCDPISGHTALYWYRQSLGQGLEFLIYFQGNSAPDKSGLPSDRFSAERTGGSVSTLTIQRTQQEDSAVYLCASSPLAGGMYEQYFGPGTRLTVT.

The chain combines TRBV4-2 with TRBJ2-5, with 15 bases that match TRBD2. The CDR3 is made up of 16 amino acids. The J segment lost 5 bases and the V segment lost 8 bases, leaving 9 bases of the junction unmatched. Germline V gene sequence: CDR1 LGHNA, CDR2 YNFKEQ. DNA of the CDR3: TGTGCCAGCGCGGGGACTAGCGGGAGGTCAGGGGAGACCCAGTACTTC. Amino acid sequence: CASAGTSGRSGETQYF.

This CDR3 is CATSRDPQGGGSYNEQFF. The CDR3 DNA reads TGTGCCACCAGCAGAGATCCCCAGGGTGGCGGATCCTACAATGAGCAGTTCTTC. The chain is built from TRBV15 and TRBJ2-1; a weak D match, TRBD1 (5 bases). Germline V gene lookup returns CDR1 LNHNV and CDR2 YYDKDF (reference sequence). The CDR3 runs 18 residues. The V end was cut by 0 bases, the J end by 1 base, with 16 bases between.

V usage is TRBV2 and J usage is TRBJ2-7; tentatively, D is TRBD2 (6 bases). V was pared by 7 bases and J by 3 bases, with 13 bases between. CDR3 size: 13 residues. CDR1 and CDR2 (germline): SNHLY, FYNNEI. The CDR3 DNA is TGTGCCAGCAACGGGGGTTTTGGCTACGAGCAGTACTTC. It encodes CASNGGFGYEQYF.

This clone was counted between two and nine times. V and J are TRBV11-1 and TRBJ1-5; D perhaps matches TRBD1 (5 bases). This CDR3 comprises 13 residues. Germline V lookup: CDR1 SGHAT, CDR2 FQDESV (reference sequence). Trimming took 5 bases from V and 6 from J, leaving 11 bases between them. The CDR3: CASSPGSGQPQHF. The DNA for the CDR3 is TGTGCCAGCAGCCCAGGGTCGGGTCAGCCCCAGCATTTT. Full variable domain (missing parts from reference TRBV11-1 and TRBJ1-5): EAEVAQSPRYKITEKSQAVAFWCDPISGHATLYWYRQILGQGPELLVQFQDESVVDDSQLPKDRFSAERLKGVDSTLKIQPAELGDSAMYLCASSPGSGQPQHFGDGTRLSIL.

The gene calls are TRBV5-4 and TRBJ2-3; 9 positions agree with TRBD2. Looked up from germline, CDR1 is SGHNT and CDR2 is YYREEE (reference sequence). The CDR3 loop spans 18 amino acids. J was trimmed by 3 bases and V by 0 bases; bases with no gene match: 11. The CDR3 is CASSLGVLAGSRTDTQYF. CDR3 nucleotides: TGTGCCAGCAGCTTGGGGGTGCTAGCGGGAAGTAGGACAGATACGCAGTATTTT.

The CDR3 is CASRSRQRDQPQHF. DNA of the CDR3: TGTGCCAGCCGCAGCCGACAGCGCGATCAGCCCCAGCATTTT. V usage is TRBV27 and J usage is TRBJ1-5; perhaps TRBD1 as D (5 bases). Trimming shortened V by 8 bases and J by 5 bases, and 16 bases separated the two germline ends. This CDR3 has 14 residues. The germline V gene encodes CDR1 MNHEY and CDR2 SMNVEV (reference sequence).

The chain carries TRBV5-1 and TRBJ1-6; the D is unclear. CDR3 length equals 15 residues. Trimming took off 0 bases at V and 14 bases at J, with 18 bases between the two ends. From germline, CDR1 is SGHRS and CDR2 YFSETQ. CDR3 sequence reads: CASSLDSGNIGTLHF. DNA for the CDR3: TGCGCCAGCAGCTTGGATTCGGGGAACATCGGAACCCTCCACTTT.

CDR3 sequence: CASSSSGRSDTQYF. In nucleotides, the CDR3 is TGTGCCAGTAGTTCAAGCGGGAGGTCAGATACGCAGTATTTT. The rearrangement joins TRBV19 to TRBJ2-3; 9 nucleotides agree with TRBD2. The CDR3 contains 14 residues. Germline V gene sequence: CDR1 LNHDA, CDR2 SQIVND (reference sequence). J was trimmed by 4 bases and V by 5 bases; bases with no gene match: 4.

V and J are TRBV5-6 and TRBJ1-1; D possibly corresponds to TRBD1 (6 bases). Trimming took 5 bases from V and 3 from J, leaving 17 bases between them. This CDR3 has 15 residues. Germline V gene sequence: CDR1 SGHDT, CDR2 YYEEEE. CDR3 in amino acids: CASRFYWGPDTEAFF. CDR3 sequence (DNA): TGTGCCAGCAGATTCTATTGGGGGCCGGACACTGAAGCTTTCTTT.

This chain connects TRBV18 to TRBJ2-7; 12 bases map to TRBD1. The CDR3 runs to 15 residues. In germline, CDR1 is KGHSH, CDR2 LQKENI. V shed 4 bases, J shed 7 bases, and the junction held 8 bases outside the gene matches. This chain's CDR3 is CASSLTGQGAGEQYF. The CDR3 nucleotides read TGTGCCAGCTCACTTACGGGACAGGGGGCAGGGGAGCAGTACTTC.

The chain links TRBV5-1 to TRBJ2-7, with D perhaps matching TRBD1 (6 bases). Trimming removed 1 base from V and 2 bases from J, with 13 bases in between. Looked up from germline, CDR1 is SGHRS and CDR2 is YFSETQ. The CDR3 covers 15 residues. The CDR3 spells CASSLQGQGTYEQYF. CDR3 nucleotides: TGCGCCAGCAGCTTGCAGGGGCAGGGCACCTACGAGCAGTACTTC.